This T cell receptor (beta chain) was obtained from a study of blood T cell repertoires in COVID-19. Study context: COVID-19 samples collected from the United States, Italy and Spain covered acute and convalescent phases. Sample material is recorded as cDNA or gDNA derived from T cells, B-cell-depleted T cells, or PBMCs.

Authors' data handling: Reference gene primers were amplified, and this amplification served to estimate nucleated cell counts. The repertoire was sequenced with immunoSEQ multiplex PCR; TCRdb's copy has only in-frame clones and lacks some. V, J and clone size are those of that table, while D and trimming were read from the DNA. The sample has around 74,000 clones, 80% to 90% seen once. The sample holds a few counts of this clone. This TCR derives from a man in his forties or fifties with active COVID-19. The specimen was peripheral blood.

The DNA of the CDR3 is TGTGCCAGTAGTATACAGGGGGATCAGCCCCAGCATTTT. Translation: CASSIQGDQPQHF. The rearrangement uses TRBV19 and TRBJ1-5; TRBD1 matches 7 bases. This CDR3 is 13 amino acids long. CDR1 LNHDA and CDR2 SQIVND come from the germline V gene (reference sequence). Trimming at V came to 2 bases and at J to 5 bases, leaving 0 bases not matched to a gene.